The 32 T cell receptor beta chains below all came from one sample that was sequenced in a study of T-cell reconstitution after alpha-beta-depleted transplantation in children. Unique molecular identifiers featured in how the TCRbeta library was prepared. One entry per CDR3 protein, called by TCRdb with MiXCR from the PCR reads. The table includes a few hundred thousand distinct CDR3 sequences, about 16% detected once. Sequenced here: PBMCs from the stem cell graft donor, sampled from the stem cell graft. The receptors here all came from a human donor who donated a stem cell graft to a child with acute lymphoblastic leukemia.

About this clonotype itself: One end of the junction is discordant with germline, which a read error may explain. This sequence joins TRBV29-1 and TRBJ2-1, with D perhaps TRBD1 (6 bases). The germline V gene encodes CDR1 SQVTM and CDR2 ANQGSEA. There are 12 residues in the CDR3. The CDR3 coding sequence is TGCAGCGCCCTAACAGGGTACAATGAGCATTTCTTC. The encoded protein is CSALTGYNEHFF.

This chain links TRBV12-3 or TRBV12-4 with TRBJ1-1; possible D gene TRBD1, 5 bases. V was shortened by 5 bases and J by 5 bases, with 9 bases between the two germline ends. This CDR3 is built from 12 residues. CDR3 in DNA: TGTGCCAGCAGTGGGGCGGGGACTGAAGCTTTCTTT. As protein: CASSGAGTEAFF.

The chain employs TRBV7-9 and TRBJ2-7; D is unclear. Germline values: CDR1 SEHNR, CDR2 FQNEAQ (reference sequence). The V gene lost 7 bases and the J gene lost 5 bases, with 12 bases spanning the gap. This CDR3 region has 12 residues. The DNA for the CDR3 is TGTGCCAGCACCACATCCGTCCACGAGCAGTACTTC. It yields the protein CASTTSVHEQYF.

The V call is TRBV6-5, the J call TRBJ2-2; D remains ambiguous. V was shortened by 6 bases and J by 5 bases, with 7 bases between the two germline ends. CDR1 is MNHEY and CDR2 is SVGAGI in the germline V gene. The CDR3 runs to 12 residues. Here the CDR3 reads CASRGLTGELFF. The DNA of the CDR3 is TGTGCCAGCAGGGGTTTAACCGGGGAGCTGTTTTTT.

This clonotype appeared a few times. This chain joins TRBV5-1 and TRBJ2-2, with D possibly matching TRBD2 (5 bases). Germline CDR1 SGHRS, CDR2 YFSETQ. Trimming removed 4 bases at V and 1 base at J, with 11 bases between. The CDR3 sequence is 15 residues long. This chain's CDR3 is CASSQATMNTGELFF. In DNA form, the CDR3 reads TGCGCCAGCAGCCAAGCGACTATGAACACCGGGGAGCTGTTTTTT.

This clonotype was seen a handful of times. At one boundary the junction diverges from the germline segment, which might be a read error. This chain uses TRBV6-6 with TRBJ2-7; TRBD2 matches at 8 bases. Germline V gene lookup returns CDR1 MNHNY and CDR2 SVGAGI (reference sequence). This CDR3 comprises 13 residues. The CDR3 nucleotides read TGTGCCAGCAGTTCGACCTCTAGCGGGTTGCCGGACTTC. It yields the protein CASSSTSSGLPDF.

The chain links TRBV29-1 to TRBJ1-1, with TRBD1 as a possible D gene (5 bases). The CDR3 consists of 13 residues. V was clipped by 7 bases and J by 1 base, with 13 bases between them. Germline CDR1 and CDR2: SQVTM and ANQGSEA. Here the CDR3 DNA reads TGCAGCGCTCCTAAGACAGCGAACACTGAAGCTTTCTTT. Translating it yields CSAPKTANTEAFF.

This rearrangement joins TRBV9 to TRBJ2-1, with 11 bases lining up with TRBD2. The CDR3 is 15 residues long. J was trimmed by 10 bases and V by 4 bases; bases with no gene match: 10. Germline CDR1 reads SGDLS; CDR2 reads YYNGEE. DNA for the CDR3: TGTGCCAGCAGCAGAGGGACTAGCGGATACGGGGAGCAGTTCTTC. It specifies CASSRGTSGYGEQFF.

This clonotype turned up a few times. The V call is TRBV11-2, the J call TRBJ2-7; D could derive from TRBD1 or TRBD2 (5 bases each). The ends were cut back, 1 base at V and 7 bases at J, with 23 bases in the middle. The germline V gene encodes CDR1 SGHAT and CDR2 FQNNGV. The length of the CDR3 is 17 residues. The CDR3 nucleotides are TGTGCCAGCAGCTTAGTGTCGTTGGGGACGTCCCGCGAGGAGCAGTACTTC. Translated, it gives CASSLVSLGTSREEQYF.

V is TRBV7-6 and J is TRBJ2-7; weak D call: TRBD1 (6 bases). The CDR3 is 16 amino acids. Germline CDR1 reads SGHVS; CDR2 reads FNYEAQ. V lost 1 base to trimming and J lost 0 bases, with 13 bases between them. In DNA, the CDR3 is TGTGCCAGCAGCTTAGGTAGGGGGTACACCTCCTACGAGCAGTACTTC. It encodes CASSLGRGYTSYEQYF. Using reference TRBV7-6 and TRBJ2-7 for the parts outside the CDR3, the full variable domain is GAGVSQSPRYKVTKRGQDVALRCDPISGHVSLYWYRQALGQGPEFLTYFNYEAQQDKSGLPNDRFSAERPEGSISTLTIQRTEQRDSAMYRCASSLGRGYTSYEQYFGPGTRLTVT.

This clonotype was detected only a few times. This chain connects TRBV5-1 to TRBJ2-2, with D possibly being TRBD2 (5 bases). CDR1 and CDR2 from the germline V gene are SGHRS and YFSETQ. The V gene lost 5 bases and the J gene lost 0 bases, with 14 bases spanning the gap. This CDR3 spans 16 amino acids. DNA for the CDR3: TGCGCCAGCAGGGGGTCCAAGACTACGAACACCGGGGAGCTGTTTTTT. The encoded protein is CASRGSKTTNTGELFF.

V gene TRBV5-1 combines with J gene TRBJ2-7, with 7 nucleotides matching TRBD2. CDR3 length: 16 residues. Germline V lookup: CDR1 SGHRS, CDR2 YFSETQ. V was clipped by 5 bases and J by 1 base; unmatched bases: 12. CDR3 nucleotides: TGCGCCAGCAGACGATTTAGCGGGCAGCCGTCCTACGAGCAGTACTTC. Translated, it gives CASRRFSGQPSYEQYF.

This clonotype was observed a handful of times. The chain joins TRBV3-1 to TRBJ2-1; either TRBD1 or TRBD2 may supply D (6 bases each). The CDR3 contains 17 residues. Germline V gives CDR1 LGHDT, CDR2 YNNKEL (reference sequence). Between the trimmed V and J ends, which lost 4 bases and 5 bases, there was a span of 21 bases. The CDR3, as DNA: TGTGCCAGCAGCCCGGGGGCTTTGCGTATAGGGGACAATGAGCAGTTCTTC. Its protein is CASSPGALRIGDNEQFF.

This rearrangement joins TRBV10-1 to TRBJ2-2; D might be TRBD2 (5 bases). V was trimmed by 1 base and J by 6 bases, leaving 12 bases between them. This CDR3 contains 15 residues. Germline CDR1 is WNHNN and CDR2 is SYGVQD (reference sequence). DNA of the CDR3: TGCGCCAGCAGTGAGTTCGGGGATCGGTCCGGGGAGCTGTTTTTT. The encoded protein is CASSEFGDRSGELFF.

The gene calls are TRBV5-1 and TRBJ2-5; 14 bases map to TRBD2. The CDR3 is 16 amino acids. Germline CDR1 SGHRS, CDR2 YFSETQ. V lost 0 bases, J lost 4 bases, and 2 bases stayed unmatched. The CDR3: CASSLAGLAGGETQYF. The CDR3 region has the DNA TGCGCCAGCAGCTTGGCCGGACTAGCGGGAGGAGAGACCCAGTACTTC.

This clonotype was observed a handful of times. The genes are TRBV12-3 or TRBV12-4 and TRBJ2-2; D gene ambiguous. V lost 3 bases and J 8 bases, leaving 19 bases between the germline ends. This CDR3 has 16 amino acids. In DNA, the CDR3 is TGTGCCAGCAGTTTGGTCCCTGTAAGCCCTGCGGGGGAGCTGTTTTTT. The encoded protein is CASSLVPVSPAGELFF.

In its sample, this clonotype was seen a few times. The J gene is TRBJ2-7, the V gene TRBV20-1; a weak D match, TRBD2 (6 bases). The V end was cut by 0 bases, the J end by 4 bases, with 28 bases between. This CDR3 comprises 19 residues. Looked up from germline, CDR1 is DFQATT and CDR2 is SNEGSKA (reference sequence). The CDR3 loop is CSAREPPEGIGGAIYEQYF. Here the CDR3 DNA reads TGCAGTGCTAGAGAACCACCGGAAGGAATCGGGGGTGCGATTTACGAGCAGTACTTC.

The rearrangement uses TRBV7-7 and TRBJ2-1, with D uncertain. Trimming took off 4 bases at V and 2 bases at J, with 9 bases between the two ends. Germline assignment: CDR1 SSHAT and CDR2 FNYEAQ (reference sequence). This CDR3 spans 14 amino acids. The CDR3 DNA sequence: TGTGCCAGCAGCTCCTCTTCTGCCTACAATGAGCAGTTCTTC. The encoded protein is CASSSSSAYNEQFF.

The J gene is TRBJ2-7, the V gene TRBV10-3; tentatively, D is TRBD1 (5 bases). Per the germline V gene, CDR1 is ENHRY and CDR2 is SYGVKD. This CDR3 contains 14 residues. V was clipped by 0 bases and J by 7 bases, with 13 bases between them. The CDR3 here is CAISESTIRGEQYF. The CDR3, as DNA: TGTGCCATCAGTGAGTCGACAATAAGGGGAGAGCAGTACTTC.

The V call is TRBV5-5, the J call TRBJ2-5, with TRBD2 matching over 11 bases. Germline V gene sequence: CDR1 SGHKS, CDR2 YYEKEE (reference sequence). With 4 bases clipped from V and 7 bases from J, the junction kept 9 bases outside the gene matches. CDR3 length equals 15 residues. The CDR3 nucleotides are TGTGCCAGCAGCGGGACTAGCGGTTCGGCGGGGACCCAGTACTTC. This encodes CASSGTSGSAGTQYF.

Only a few counts were recorded for this clonotype. This rearrangement joins TRBV7-8 to TRBJ2-5, with 8 bases that match TRBD2. The CDR3 sequence is 17 residues long. CDR1 is SGHVS and CDR2 is FQNEAQ in the germline V gene. V lost 5 bases to trimming and J lost 5 bases; unmatched junction nucleotides: 16. The CDR3 DNA sequence: TGTGCCAGCAGCATCCATCACTCGAGCGGGAGTCGGGAGACCCAGTACTTC. Protein product: CASSIHHSSGSRETQYF.

The sample holds a few counts of this clonotype. The junction and the germline gene differ at one end; a read error may be behind it. This chain links TRBV25-1 with TRBJ2-2; 8 bases map to TRBD1. This CDR3 contains 16 residues. Germline CDR1 reads MGHDK; CDR2 reads SYGVNS. DNA for the CDR3: TGTGCCAGCAGAGAATTGGGGACAGGGAACACCGGGGAGCTGTTTTTT. Translation: CASRELGTGNTGELFF.

The gene calls are TRBV7-3 and TRBJ2-1, with 7 bases fitting TRBD2. From germline, CDR1 is SGHTA and CDR2 FQGTGA. V gave up 1 base and J gave up 10 bases; unmatched junction bases: 4. CDR3 length: 13 amino acids. The DNA of the CDR3 is TGTGCCAGCAGCTTAAGGGGAGGGCAGGAGCAGTTCTTC. Its protein is CASSLRGGQEQFF.

This chain uses TRBV9 with TRBJ1-4, with D possibly matching TRBD1 (5 bases). CDR3 size: 20 residues. Germline CDR1 and CDR2: SGDLS and YYNGEE. V was shortened by 3 bases and J by 6 bases, with 30 bases between the two germline ends. The CDR3 sequence is CASSANRDAVVMGLYEKLFF. The DNA for the CDR3 is TGTGCCAGCAGCGCTAACCGGGACGCCGTAGTGATGGGGCTCTATGAAAAACTGTTTTTT. Together with reference TRBV9 and TRBJ1-4, the CDR3 gives the full variable domain: DSGVTQTPKHLITATGQRVTLRCSPRSGDLSVYWYQQSLDQGLQFLIQYYNGEERAKGNILERFSAQQFPDLHSELNLSSLELGDSALYFCASSANRDAVVMGLYEKLFFGSGTQLSVL.

The genes are TRBV12-3 or TRBV12-4 and TRBJ2-5, with D maybe TRBD1 (7 bases). V dropped 5 bases and J dropped 7 bases, with 14 bases sitting between them. CDR3 length: 13 residues. Here the CDR3 reads CASSEQGRGTQYF. The CDR3 DNA reads as TGTGCCAGCAGTGAACAGGGGCGGGGGACCCAGTACTTC.

The rearrangement joins TRBV20-1 to TRBJ1-2; the D gene is possibly TRBD1 (5 bases). This CDR3 contains 14 residues. Trimming left V 4 bases short and J 7 bases short, with 19 bases between. Germline CDR1 DFQATT, CDR2 SNEGSKA (reference sequence). In nucleotides, the CDR3 is TGCAGTGCTATAGAGAGGGACCAAGCTGGTGGCTACACCTTC. Translated: CSAIERDQAGGYTF.

This chain uses TRBV21-1 with TRBJ2-7; the table's D call, TRBD2, has no DNA check behind it. TRBV21-1 is an annotated pseudogene. CDR3 length: 15 residues. The CDR3 spells CASTSGREFIYEQYF. The CDR3 DNA reads TGTGCCAGCACCTCAGGGAGGGAGTTTATCTACGAGCAGTACTTC.

This clonotype was picked up many times. The chain combines TRBV5-5 with TRBJ2-7, with D perhaps matching TRBD2 (5 bases). The CDR3 spans 14 residues. Germline CDR1 and CDR2: SGHKS and YYEKEE (reference sequence). V was cut by 3 bases and J by 3 bases, with 13 bases left in between. This CDR3 is CASSSTGSGYEQYF. CDR3 nucleotide sequence: TGTGCCAGCAGCTCAACGGGGTCCGGCTACGAGCAGTACTTC.

This clonotype was recorded a few times. The V and J genes are TRBV15 and TRBJ1-6, with TRBD1 matching over 7 bases. The CDR3 is made up of 16 amino acids. Trimming took 0 bases from V and 4 from J; bases not matched to a gene: 3. Per germline, CDR1 LNHNV and CDR2 YYDKDF (reference sequence). The CDR3 is CATSRDRTGYNSPLHF. The CDR3 DNA sequence: TGTGCCACCAGCAGAGATAGGACAGGATATAATTCACCCCTCCACTTT.

This clonotype occurred a few times. J is TRBJ2-1 and V is TRBV20-1; D ambiguous. CDR1 is DFQATT, CDR2 SNEGSKA, per germline (reference sequence). The CDR3 runs 10 residues. Trimming cost V 2 bases and J 9 bases, with 5 bases left between them. The CDR3 region is CSARQVEQFF. The CDR3 DNA reads TGCAGTGCTAGACAGGTTGAGCAGTTCTTC.

V gene TRBV12-3 or TRBV12-4 combines with J gene TRBJ1-1; D gene uncertain. The length of the CDR3 is 14 residues. Trimming removed 5 bases from V and 1 base from J, with 11 bases in between. CDR3 protein: CASSEGLANTEAFF. CDR3 in DNA: TGTGCCAGCAGTGAGGGATTAGCGAACACTGAAGCTTTCTTT.

This rearrangement joins TRBV5-1 to TRBJ2-7; 9 bases align to TRBD1. The CDR3 sequence is 11 residues long. Germline values: CDR1 SGHRS, CDR2 YFSETQ. V shed 9 bases and J 7 bases; nucleotides not matched to a gene: 5. The CDR3 nucleotides read TGCGCCATTACGGACAGGGGTGAGCAGTACTTC. Translating gives CAITDRGEQYF.